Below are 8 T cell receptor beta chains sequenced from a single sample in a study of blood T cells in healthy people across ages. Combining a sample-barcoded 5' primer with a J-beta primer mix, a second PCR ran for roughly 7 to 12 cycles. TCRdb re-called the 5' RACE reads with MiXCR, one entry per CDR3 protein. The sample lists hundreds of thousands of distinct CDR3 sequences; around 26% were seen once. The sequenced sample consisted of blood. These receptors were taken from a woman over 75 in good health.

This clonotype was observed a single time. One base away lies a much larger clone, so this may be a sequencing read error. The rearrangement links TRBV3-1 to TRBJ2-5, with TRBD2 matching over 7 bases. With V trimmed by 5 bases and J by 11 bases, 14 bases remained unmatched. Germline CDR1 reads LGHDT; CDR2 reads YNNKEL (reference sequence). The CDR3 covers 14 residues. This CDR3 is CASSELKRGHEQYF. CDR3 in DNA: TGTGCCAGCAGCGAACTGAAGCGGGGCCATGAGCAGTACTTC.

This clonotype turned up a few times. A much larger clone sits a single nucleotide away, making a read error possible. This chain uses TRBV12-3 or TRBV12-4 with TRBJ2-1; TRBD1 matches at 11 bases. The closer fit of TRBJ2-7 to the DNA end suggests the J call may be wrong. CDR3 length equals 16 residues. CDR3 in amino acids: CASSPPGQGVNNEQYF. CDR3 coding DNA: TGTGCCAGCAGTCCCCCGGGACAGGGGGTGAACAATGAGCAGTACTTC.

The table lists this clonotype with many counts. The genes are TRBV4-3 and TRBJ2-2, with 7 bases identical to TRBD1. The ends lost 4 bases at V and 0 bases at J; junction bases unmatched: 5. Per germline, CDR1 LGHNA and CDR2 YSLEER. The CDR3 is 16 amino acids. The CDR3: CASSRMGQSNTGELFF. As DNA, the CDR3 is TGCGCCAGCAGCCGAATGGGACAGTCGAACACCGGGGAGCTGTTTTTT.

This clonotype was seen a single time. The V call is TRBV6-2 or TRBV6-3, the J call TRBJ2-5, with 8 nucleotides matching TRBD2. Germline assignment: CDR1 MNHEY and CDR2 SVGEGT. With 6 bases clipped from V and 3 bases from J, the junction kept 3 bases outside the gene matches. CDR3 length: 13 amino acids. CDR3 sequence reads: CASRGAGEETQYF. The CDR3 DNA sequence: TGTGCCAGCAGGGGAGCGGGAGAAGAGACCCAGTACTTC.

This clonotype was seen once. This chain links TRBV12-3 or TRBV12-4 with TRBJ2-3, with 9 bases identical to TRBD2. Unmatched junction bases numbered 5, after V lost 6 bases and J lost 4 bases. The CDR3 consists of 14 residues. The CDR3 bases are TGTGCCAGCAGCATTAGCGGGAGCGCAGATACGCAGTATTTT. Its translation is CASSISGSADTQYF.

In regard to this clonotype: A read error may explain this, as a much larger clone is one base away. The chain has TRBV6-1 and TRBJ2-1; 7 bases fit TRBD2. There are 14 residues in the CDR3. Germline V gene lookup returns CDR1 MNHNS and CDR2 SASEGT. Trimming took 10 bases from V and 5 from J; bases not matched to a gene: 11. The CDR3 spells CATRLRDYNNEQFF. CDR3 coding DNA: TGTGCCACCAGGCTCCGGGACTACAACAATGAGCAGTTCTTC.

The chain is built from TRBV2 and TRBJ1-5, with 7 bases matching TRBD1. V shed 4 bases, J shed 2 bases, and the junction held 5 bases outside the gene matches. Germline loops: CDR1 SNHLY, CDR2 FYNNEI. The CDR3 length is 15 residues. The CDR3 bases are TGTGCCAGCAGTGGTGGAGGGGGCGGCAATCAGCCCCAGCATTTT. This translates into CASSGGGGGNQPQHF.

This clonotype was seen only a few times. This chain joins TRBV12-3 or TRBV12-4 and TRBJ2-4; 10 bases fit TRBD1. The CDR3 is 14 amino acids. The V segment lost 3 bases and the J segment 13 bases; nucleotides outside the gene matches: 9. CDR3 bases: TGTGCCAGCAGTTTCCGGGACAGGGGCGAGGGGCAGTACTTC. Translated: CASSFRDRGEGQYF.